This T cell receptor (beta chain) originates from a study of OX40 agonist ivuxolimab in advanced cancers. Study-level background: Those enrolled were roughly 80% male, with a mean age of approximately 60 years and ages from about 20 to 90. Study-level results: The study found that CD8+ T cells averaged more expanded clones than CD4+.

TCRdb's copy holds only in-frame clones and misses some; the assay was immunoSEQ multiplex PCR. The repertoire holds more than 70,000 clones, with about 92% as singletons. Concerning this clone itself: The antigen is unknown.

In germline, CDR1 is MNHEY, CDR2 SMNVEV (reference sequence). The ends were cut back, 0 bases at V and 3 bases at J, with 12 bases in the middle. The CDR3 is 15 amino acids. The clonotype originates from an adult with an advanced solid tumor such as melanoma, head and neck, liver or kidney cancer. This rearrangement joins TRBV27 to TRBJ2-7, with D maybe TRBD2 (6 bases). Sequencing used CD4+ or CD8+ T cells sorted from blood, obtained in a trial of the OX40 agonist ivuxolimab. This CDR3 is CASSLSSGNYYEQYF. The CDR3, as DNA: TGTGCCAGCAGTTTATCTAGCGGAAACTACTACGAGCAGTACTTC.